This is a list of T cell receptor beta chains from one sample in a study of T cells in Graves' hyperthyroidism and ophthalmopathy. TCRdb re-analysed the multiplex PCR reads in MiXCR, keeping a single row per CDR3 protein. The table has under 600,000 distinct CDR3 sequences, around 15% seen once. Input material: blood. The source is a woman between 40 and 50 years old with Graves' ophthalmopathy. CDR3s include the opening cysteine and the closing phenylalanine or tryptophan. Fields, in order: J gene, clone size, D gene, V gene, CDR3 protein, CDR3 DNA. A D gene is named only where the DNA matches it firmly. Expanded clones get a size class; other rows say once, few or many, or leave the size out.

TRBJ2-3	many	.	TRBV5-1	CASSVTVPTDTQYF	TGCGCCAGCAGCGTGACAGTTCCCACAGATACGCAGTATTTT
TRBJ2-5	many	.	TRBV30	CAWRGLGETQYF	TGTGCCTGGAGAGGGCTAGGGGAGACCCAGTACTTC
TRBJ2-1	many	TRBD2	TRBV11-3	CASSSGLAGGGYNEQFF	TGTGCCAGCAGCTCTGGACTAGCGGGAGGGGGGTACAATGAGCAGTTCTTC
TRBJ2-3	many	.	TRBV6-1	CASRSGPYTDTQYF	TGTGCCAGCAGGTCGGGCCCTTACACAGATACGCAGTATTTT
TRBJ1-5	once	.	TRBV28	CASSLGSHSNQSQHF	TGTGCCAGCAGTTTGGGCAGCCATAGCAATCAGTCCCAGCATTTT
TRBJ2-7	many	TRBD2	TRBV2	CASTIAGEQYF	TGTGCCAGCACGATAGCGGGCGAGCAGTACTTC
TRBJ2-5	many	.	TRBV2	CASSDPGKETQYF	TGTGCCAGCAGTGACCCAGGGAAAGAGACCCAGTACTTC
TRBJ2-3	many	.	TRBV6-1	CASSYGQGTPSTDTQYF	TGTGCCAGCAGTTACGGTCAGGGTACCCCGAGCACAGATACGCAGTATTTT
TRBJ2-5	few	TRBD2	TRBV27	CASSNLAGGGETQYF	TGTGCCAGCAGCAATCTAGCGGGGGGGGGAGAGACCCAGTACTTC
TRBJ2-2	.	TRBD2	TRBV4-1	CASSQDSLGSGMKGGELFF	TGCGCCAGCAGCCAAGATTCATTGGGTAGCGGGATGAAGGGGGGGGAGCTGTTTTTT
TRBJ2-3	few	.	TRBV3-1	CASSRARGGTDTQYF	TGTGCCAGCAGCCGAGCAAGGGGCGGCACAGATACGCAGTATTTT
TRBJ2-3	few	.	TRBV3-1	CASSQRGFETDTQYF	TGTGCCAGCAGCCAGAGGGGATTTGAGACAGATACGCAGTATTTT
TRBJ1-6	few	.	TRBV6-1	CASGGQSNSPLHF	TGTGCCAGCGGGGGACAATCTAATTCACCCCTCCACTTT
TRBJ2-2	.	.	TRBV5-1	CASTDRIANTGELFF	TGCGCCAGCACAGACAGGATCGCGAACACCGGGGAGCTGTTTTTT
TRBJ1-1	many	.	TRBV7-3	CASSSGQATEAFF	TGTGCCAGCAGCTCAGGTCAGGCCACTGAAGCTTTCTTT
TRBJ2-4	many	.	TRBV11-2	CASSLEAGHRIQYF	TGTGCCAGCAGCTTAGAGGCGGGACACCGGATTCAGTACTTC
TRBJ2-1	few	TRBD2	TRBV10-3	CATGATLAGSYNEQFF	TGTGCCACCGGGGCGACGTTAGCGGGTTCCTACAATGAGCAGTTCTTC
TRBJ2-3	.	.	TRBV20-1	CSGYYTDTQYF	TGCAGCGGCTACTACACAGATACGCAGTATTTT
TRBJ2-2	few	.	TRBV10-3	CAISRAEVGTGELFF	TGTGCCATCAGTCGGGCAGAGGTTGGCACCGGGGAGCTGTTTTTT
TRBJ1-1	.	.	TRBV29-1	CSVEWGRGAFF	TGCAGCGTTGAATGGGGCAGGGGAGCTTTCTTT
TRBJ2-5	few	TRBD2	TRBV18	CASSPRVGGGETQYF	TGTGCCAGCTCACCGCGAGTCGGCGGGGGAGAGACCCAGTACTTC
TRBJ1-2	.	.	TRBV20-1	CSARDHGGHYGYTF	TGCAGTGCTAGAGATCATGGGGGACACTATGGCTACACCTTC
TRBJ1-3	few	.	TRBV12-3/TRBV12-4	CASSFSPGPPSGNTIYF	TGTGCCAGCAGTTTTAGTCCGGGCCCCCCCTCTGGAAACACCATATATTTT
TRBJ2-7	.	TRBD1	TRBV6-5	CASSYGTGGMGEQYF	TGTGCCAGCAGTTACGGGACAGGCGGGATGGGCGAGCAGTACTTC
TRBJ2-7	many	TRBD2	TRBV3-1	CASSQWTSGSYEQYF	TGTGCCAGCAGCCAATGGACTAGCGGCTCCTACGAGCAGTACTTC
TRBJ1-1	many	.	TRBV12-3/TRBV12-4	CASSLDYSGTEAFF	TGTGCCAGCAGTTTAGACTACAGTGGGACTGAAGCTTTCTTT
TRBJ1-1	.	.	TRBV19	CASSTGRLNAEAFF	TGTGCCAGTAGTACAGGACGGTTGAACGCTGAAGCTTTCTTT
TRBJ2-7	many	.	TRBV20-1	CSAVNMNTYEQYF	TGCAGTGCTGTGAACATGAACACCTACGAGCAGTACTTC
TRBJ2-1	many	.	TRBV20-1	CSARDRLVISNEQFF	TGCAGTGCTAGAGATCGATTAGTCATCAGTAATGAGCAGTTCTTC
TRBJ2-7	many	TRBD2	TRBV11-1	CASGLAGAMYEQYF	TGTGCCAGCGGGCTAGCGGGAGCTATGTACGAGCAGTACTTC
TRBJ1-5	many	.	TRBV7-8	CASSLRDVSDSNQPQHF	TGTGCCAGCAGCTTAAGGGACGTATCGGATAGCAATCAGCCCCAGCATTTT
TRBJ1-2	few	.	TRBV28	CASSLGGTHSNYDYTF	TGTGCCAGCAGTTTAGGGGGGACGCATTCTAACTATGACTACACCTTC
TRBJ2-7	many	TRBD2	TRBV7-3	CASSLMSSGEQYF	TGTGCCAGCAGCTTAATGTCTAGCGGTGAGCAGTACTTC
TRBJ2-4	few	.	TRBV11-3	CASSPDGDIQYF	TGTGCCAGCAGCCCCGACGGGGACATTCAGTACTTC
TRBJ2-2	.	.	TRBV30	CAWSVLAELFF	TGTGCCTGGAGTGTACTCGCGGAGCTGTTTTTT
TRBJ1-5	few	.	TRBV15	CATSRTGGNQPQHF	TGTGCCACCAGCCGGACCGGCGGAAATCAGCCCCAGCATTTT
TRBJ1-2	.	.	TRBV19	CASKPRQTYGYTF	TGTGCCAGTAAACCCCGACAGACCTATGGCTACACCTTC
TRBJ2-5	.	TRBD1	TRBV5-1	CASSNTGQSQETQYF	TGCGCCAGCAGCAACACGGGACAGAGTCAAGAGACCCAGTACTTC
TRBJ2-4	few	.	TRBV5-1	CASSLVRGGKNIQYF	TGCGCCAGCAGCTTGGTCAGGGGGGGAAAAAACATTCAGTACTTC
TRBJ2-1	.	.	TRBV6-2/TRBV6-3	CASSSFYNEQFF	TGTGCCAGCAGTTCTTTTTACAATGAGCAGTTCTTC
TRBJ2-2	.	.	TRBV4-1	CASSLRGTVFF	TGCGCCAGCAGCCTCAGGGGAACGGTGTTTTTT
TRBJ2-2	.	.	TRBV12-3/TRBV12-4	CASSLWLSTGELFF	TGTGCCAGCAGTTTATGGCTTTCCACCGGGGAGCTGTTTTTT
TRBJ2-1	.	TRBD2	TRBV5-6	CASSSASGPYNEQFF	TGTGCCAGCAGCTCGGCTAGCGGTCCCTACAATGAGCAGTTCTTC
TRBJ2-1	.	TRBD2	TRBV20-1	CSAKRQGQLAGGDEQFF	TGCAGTGCTAAAAGACAGGGTCAACTAGCGGGAGGGGATGAGCAGTTCTTC
TRBJ1-5	many	.	TRBV15	CATSRDQGQPQHF	TGTGCCACCAGCAGAGATCAAGGTCAGCCCCAGCATTTT
TRBJ2-1	many	.	TRBV29-1	CSVGGGGTEQFF	TGCAGCGTTGGGGGCGGGGGCACTGAGCAGTTCTTC
TRBJ2-3	.	TRBD2	TRBV5-1	CASSLTSGTGDTQYF	TGCGCCAGCAGCTTGACTAGCGGAACAGGGGATACGCAGTATTTT
TRBJ2-3	many	.	TRBV14	CASSQDEDFYLTDTQYF	TGTGCCAGCAGCCAAGATGAGGACTTCTACCTCACAGATACGCAGTATTTT
TRBJ2-1	few	TRBD1	TRBV2	CASRPGTGETEQFF	TGTGCCAGCAGGCCCGGGACAGGGGAGACTGAGCAGTTCTTC
TRBJ2-7	many	TRBD1	TRBV28	CASSQPGTGGGEQYF	TGTGCCAGCAGTCAACCCGGGACAGGAGGGGGCGAGCAGTACTTC
TRBJ2-1	many	TRBD2	TRBV3-1	CASSQDPGWAGVNEQFF	TGTGCCAGCAGCCAAGATCCGGGATGGGCGGGAGTCAATGAGCAGTTCTTC
TRBJ2-3	.	TRBD1	TRBV18	CASSPIRTGTDTQYF	TGTGCCAGCTCACCCATCCGGACAGGAACAGATACGCAGTATTTT
TRBJ2-7	.	.	TRBV10-3	CAISESSGNYEQYF	TGTGCCATCAGTGAGTCCTCGGGGAACTACGAGCAGTACTTC
TRBJ1-1	.	TRBD1	TRBV4-1	CASSQDTGGVLMNTEAFF	TGCGCCAGCAGCCAGGACACAGGGGGCGTTCTCATGAACACTGAAGCTTTCTTT